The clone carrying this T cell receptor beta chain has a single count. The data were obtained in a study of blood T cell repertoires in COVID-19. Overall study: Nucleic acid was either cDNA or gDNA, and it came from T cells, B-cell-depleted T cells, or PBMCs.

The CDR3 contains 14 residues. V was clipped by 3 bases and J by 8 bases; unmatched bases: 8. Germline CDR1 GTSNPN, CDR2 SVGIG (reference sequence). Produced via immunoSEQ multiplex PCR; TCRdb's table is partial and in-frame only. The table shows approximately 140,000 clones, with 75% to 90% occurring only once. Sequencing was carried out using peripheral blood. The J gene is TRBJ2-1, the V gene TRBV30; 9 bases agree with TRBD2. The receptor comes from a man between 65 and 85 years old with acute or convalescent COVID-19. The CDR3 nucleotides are TGTGCCTGGAGAATAGCGGGGGCTGGGGATGAGCAGTTCTTC. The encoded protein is CAWRIAGAGDEQFF.